This entry is about one TCR beta chain. The data stem from a study of blood T cell repertoires in COVID-19. Study-wide context: Donors in the United States, Italy and Spain gave samples during acute or convalescent COVID-19. From T cells, B-cell-depleted T cells, or PBMCs came the material, which was cDNA or gDNA.

TCRdb keeps only in-frame clones here, not all; method: immunoSEQ multiplex PCR. The repertoire holds more than 65,000 clones, with more than 75% as singletons. CDR1 is SGHAT, CDR2 FQNNGV, per germline. The CDR3 contains 17 residues. The junction had 8 bases not matched to a gene; V was cut back by 5 bases and J by 0 bases. This TCR was recovered from a human donor in a cohort sampled during active COVID-19. The V call is TRBV11-2, the J call TRBJ1-3; 9 nucleotides line up with TRBD1. Sequencing input: peripheral blood. The DNA of the CDR3 is TGTGCCAGCAGCGGCAAGGGACAGGGTGGCTCTGGAAACACCATATATTTT. Translating gives CASSGKGQGGSGNTIYF.